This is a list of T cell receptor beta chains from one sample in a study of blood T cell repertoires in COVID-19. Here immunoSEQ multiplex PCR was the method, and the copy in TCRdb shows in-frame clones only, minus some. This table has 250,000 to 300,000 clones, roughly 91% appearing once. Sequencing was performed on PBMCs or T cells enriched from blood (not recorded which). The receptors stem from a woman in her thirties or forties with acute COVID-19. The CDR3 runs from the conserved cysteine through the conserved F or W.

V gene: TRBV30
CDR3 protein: CAWTTSGEQFF

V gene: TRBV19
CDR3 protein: CASSITGMNQPQHF

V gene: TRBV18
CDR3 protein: CASSPGQGSSYEQYF

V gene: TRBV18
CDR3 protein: CASSTGQGLKGGTGNTIYF

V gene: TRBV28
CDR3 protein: CASSPFSNQPQHF

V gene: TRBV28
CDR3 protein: CASSSMQARVAEQYF

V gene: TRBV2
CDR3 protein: CASTFGGTGLNNEQFF

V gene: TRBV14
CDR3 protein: CASSQEPHRVTEAFF

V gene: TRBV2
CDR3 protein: CASKAGGADTQYF

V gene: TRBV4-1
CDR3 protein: CASSQSGGNYGYTF

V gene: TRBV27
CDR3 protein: CATRGQGGNSPLHF

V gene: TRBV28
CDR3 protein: CASSLRVSYNSPLHF

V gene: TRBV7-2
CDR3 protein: CASSSPGGRAGANVLTF

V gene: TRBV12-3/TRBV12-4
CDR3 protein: CASTLEGHEQFF

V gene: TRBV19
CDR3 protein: CASSPIPPAGGREQYF

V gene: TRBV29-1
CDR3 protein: CSVGGGDEQFF

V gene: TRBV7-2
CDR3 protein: CASSFVRGIGYTF